This T cell receptor (beta chain) was captured by sequencing in a study of blood T cell repertoires in COVID-19 (dated by TCRdb to 2019 to 2021). General notes on the study: Samples covering the acute and convalescent phases of COVID-19 were provided by collaborators in the United States, Italy and Spain. The prospective study material was composed of cDNA or gDNA derived from T cells, B-cell-depleted T cells, or PBMCs. The dataset comprised deeply sampled blood TCRbeta repertoires from subjects exposed to, actively infected with, or recovered from COVID-19. A freely available public database, intended as a resource for researchers studying the immune response to SARS-CoV-2, is where the repertoires were released. Samples were obtained from the ongoing ImmuneRACE study (first 160 participants) and from 1,254 subjects provided by 6 global collaborators. The sample metadata nearly always contained a de-identified subject ID, COVID-19 status, age in years and sex. Where available, HLA class I and class II types were obtained from metadata supplied by the sample provider rather than from assay-based typing. Findings and caveats that apply to the study as a whole: The amount of clinical and demographic metadata varied by source and participant and was provided uncurated.

TCRbeta CDR3 regions were amplified from genomic DNA by means of the immunoSEQ Assay, a bias-controlled multiplex PCR. Turning to the authors' computational methods: Within the assay, amplification of reference gene primers was used to estimate how many nucleated cells each sample contained. To quantify the absolute abundance of each unique TCRbeta CDR3 rearrangement, sequence reads were collapsed and filtered. For each sample, productive Simpson clonality was calculated as the square root of Simpson's diversity index over productive rearrangements. In its TCRdb copy, this immuneACCESS table keeps in-frame sequences only and misses some clones. Where compared with another copy, unresolved V genes explain less than half of these, and the others have no known cause. V and J calls and clone size are those listed in that table; D and trimming were worked out from the DNA. The sample table holds 250,000 or so clones, of which about 90% were seen once. Of the sample, 2.7% is held by the ten largest clones.

The CDR3 goes from the cysteine to the phenylalanine over 15 residues. The only DNA kept is the CDR3, 45 bases in frame from the first base. Relative to germline, V is 5 bases shorter and J is 0 bases shorter, with 11 bases between their ends. CDR1 and CDR2, looked up from the germline V gene (reference sequence), are LNHNV and YYDKDF. A word on this clone: Its antigen is still unknown. Per-nucleotide qualities are absent, and no much larger clonotype sits a single base away.

Collaborating institutions collected whole blood in K2EDTA tubes following their own protocols. For TCRbeta analysis, collaborator samples were shipped as frozen whole blood, as isolated PBMCs, or as DNA extracted from either sample type. This TCR derives from a woman in her sixties or seventies with acute or convalescent COVID-19. Sequencing used peripheral blood. The chain is assembled from TRBV15 and TRBJ1-5; matching of 6 bases hints at TRBD1 as the D gene. The CDR3 is CATSSGGFSNQPQHF. The DNA sequence reads TGTGCCACCAGCTCGGGGGGCTTTAGCAATCAGCCCCAGCATTTT.